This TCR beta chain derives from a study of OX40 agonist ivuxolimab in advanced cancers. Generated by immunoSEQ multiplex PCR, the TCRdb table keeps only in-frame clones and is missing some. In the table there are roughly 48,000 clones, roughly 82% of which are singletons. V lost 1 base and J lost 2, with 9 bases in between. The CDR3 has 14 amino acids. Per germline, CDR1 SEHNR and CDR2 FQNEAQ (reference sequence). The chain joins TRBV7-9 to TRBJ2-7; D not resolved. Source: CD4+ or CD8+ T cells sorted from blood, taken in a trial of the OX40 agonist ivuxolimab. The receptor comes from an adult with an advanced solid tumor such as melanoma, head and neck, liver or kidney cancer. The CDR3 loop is CASSLGRYTYEQYF. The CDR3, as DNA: TGTGCCAGCAGCTTAGGACGGTATACCTACGAGCAGTACTTC.